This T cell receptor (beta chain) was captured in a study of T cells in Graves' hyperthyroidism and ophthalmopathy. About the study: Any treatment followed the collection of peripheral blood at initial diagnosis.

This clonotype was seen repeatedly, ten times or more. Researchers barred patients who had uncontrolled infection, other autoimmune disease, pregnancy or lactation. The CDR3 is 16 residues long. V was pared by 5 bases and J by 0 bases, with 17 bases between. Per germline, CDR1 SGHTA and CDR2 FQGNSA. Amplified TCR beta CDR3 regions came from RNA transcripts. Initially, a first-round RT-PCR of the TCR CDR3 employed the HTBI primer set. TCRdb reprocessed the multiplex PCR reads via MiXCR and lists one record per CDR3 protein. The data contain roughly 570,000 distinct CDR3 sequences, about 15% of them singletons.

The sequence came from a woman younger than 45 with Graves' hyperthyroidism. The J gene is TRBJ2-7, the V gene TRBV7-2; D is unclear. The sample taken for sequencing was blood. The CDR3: CASSQPKGTFSYEQYF. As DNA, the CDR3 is TGTGCCAGCAGCCAACCTAAGGGAACATTCTCCTACGAGCAGTACTTC.